This T cell receptor beta chain stems from a study of OX40 agonist ivuxolimab in advanced cancers. Findings of the study overall: More expanded clones were found, on average, in CD8+ than in CD4+ T cells.

Sequenced by immunoSEQ multiplex PCR; TCRdb stores in-frame clones only, minus some. The sample yields roughly 70,000 clones, 82% seen once. As concerns this clone: As yet, its antigen is unknown.

The material sequenced was CD4+ or CD8+ T cells sorted from blood, taken in a trial of the OX40 agonist ivuxolimab. This sequence was found in an adult with an advanced solid tumor such as melanoma, head and neck, liver or kidney cancer.

The CDR3 DNA sequence: TGTGCCAGCAGTGGTTTGACAGGGATCGGACAGCCCCAGCATTTT. Translated, it gives CASSGLTGIGQPQHF. The rearrangement links TRBV6-1 to TRBJ1-5; 7 bases fit TRBD1. V trimming: 4 bases; J trimming: 7 bases; junction bases outside the gene matches: 10. The CDR3 has 15 amino acids. The V gene's germline CDR1 is MNHNS and CDR2 SASEGT.